The clone carrying this T cell receptor beta chain has at least ten counts. Per germline, CDR1 ENHRY and CDR2 SYGVKD. This CDR3 is built from 19 residues. V dropped 2 bases and J dropped 8; count of bases not matched to a gene: 16. The source of the sample is a study of T cells in Graves' hyperthyroidism and ophthalmopathy. The investigators amplified TCR beta CDR3 regions from RNA transcripts. During a first-round RT-PCR of the TCR CDR3, the HTBI primer set was used. Via MiXCR, TCRdb re-called the multiplex PCR reads, giving one row per CDR3 protein. The data hold hundreds of thousands of distinct CDR3 sequences, with 45% observed a single time.

This sequence was found in an adult man with Graves' disease, either hyperthyroidism or ophthalmopathy (not recorded which). The V gene is TRBV10-3, the J gene TRBJ1-6; 9 nucleotides align to TRBD1. The source material was peripheral blood or thyroid tissue (not recorded which). CDR3 residues: CAISETGQGIPLEDSPLHF. The CDR3 DNA follows: TGTGCCATCAGTGAGACCGGACAGGGGATTCCCCTAGAAGATTCACCCCTCCACTTT.